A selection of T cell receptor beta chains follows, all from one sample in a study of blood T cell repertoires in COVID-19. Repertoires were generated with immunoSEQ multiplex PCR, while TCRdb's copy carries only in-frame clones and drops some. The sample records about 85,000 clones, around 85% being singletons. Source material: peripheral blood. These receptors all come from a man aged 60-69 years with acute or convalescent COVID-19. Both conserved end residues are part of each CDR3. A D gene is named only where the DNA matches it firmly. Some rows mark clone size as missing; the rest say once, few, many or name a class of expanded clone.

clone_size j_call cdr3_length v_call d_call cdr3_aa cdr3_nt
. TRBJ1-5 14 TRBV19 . CASSIVSENQPQHF TGTGCCAGTAGTATTGTGAGTGAGAATCAGCCCCAGCATTTT
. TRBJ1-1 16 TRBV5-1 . CASSLVGTRGGGEAFF TGCGCCAGCAGCTTGGTGGGGACGAGGGGAGGGGGTGAAGCTTTCTTT
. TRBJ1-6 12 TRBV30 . CAWSVSADSLHF TGTGCCTGGAGTGTATCCGCCGATAGCCTCCACTTT
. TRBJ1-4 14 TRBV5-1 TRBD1 CASSLGTGNEKLFF TGCGCCAGCAGTCTTGGGACAGGAAATGAAAAACTGTTTTTT
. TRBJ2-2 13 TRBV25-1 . CASHQGSSGELFF TGTGCCAGTCATCAGGGAAGCAGTGGGGAGCTGTTTTTT
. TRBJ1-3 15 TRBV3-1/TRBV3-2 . CASSQPTLSGNTIYF TGTGCCAGCAGCCAACCGACACTCTCTGGAAACACCATATATTTT
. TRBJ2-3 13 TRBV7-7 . CASSLEASDTQYF TGTGCTAGCAGCTTAGAAGCGTCAGATACGCAGTATTTT
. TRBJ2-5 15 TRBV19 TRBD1 CASSDWDRGQETQYF TGTGCCAGTAGTGATTGGGACAGGGGACAAGAGACCCAGTACTTC
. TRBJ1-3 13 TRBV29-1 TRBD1 CSPTGQGGNTIYF TGCAGCCCAACCGGACAGGGTGGAAACACCATATATTTT
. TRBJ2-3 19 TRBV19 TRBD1 CASSIKGRLRGRTTDTQYF TGTGCCAGTAGTATAAAAGGGCGCCTGAGGGGGCGCACCACAGATACGCAGTATTTT
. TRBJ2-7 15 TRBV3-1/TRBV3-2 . CASSQERGLYYEQYF TGTGCCAGCAGCCAAGAGCGGGGGCTTTACTACGAGCAGTACTTC
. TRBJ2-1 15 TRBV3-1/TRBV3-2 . CASSQDRLVIDEQFF TGTGCCAGCAGCCAAGATAGACTAGTTATCGATGAGCAGTTCTTC
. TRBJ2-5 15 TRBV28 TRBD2 CASSLLAGGPETQYF TGTGCCAGCAGTTTACTAGCGGGGGGGCCAGAGACCCAGTACTTC
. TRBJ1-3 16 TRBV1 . CTRPLGSRDSGNTIYF TGCACCAGACCTTTGGGGAGCCGGGACTCTGGAAACACCATATATTTT
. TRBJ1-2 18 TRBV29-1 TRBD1 CSVEDLSGPGGRGYGYTF TGCAGCGTTGAAGATCTTTCGGGTCCAGGGGGAAGGGGCTATGGCTACACCTTC
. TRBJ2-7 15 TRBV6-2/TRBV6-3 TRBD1 CASSYGTEPTYEQYF TGTGCCAGCAGTTACGGGACAGAACCGACCTACGAGCAGTACTTC
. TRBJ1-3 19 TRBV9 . CASSVGEQGVGFGGNTIYF TGTGCCAGCAGCGTAGGAGAACAGGGCGTAGGGTTTGGTGGAAACACCATATATTTT
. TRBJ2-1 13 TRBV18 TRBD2 CASSLGLDNEQFF TGTGCCAGCTCACTGGGACTAGACAATGAGCAGTTCTTC
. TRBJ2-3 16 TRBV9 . CASSVAPGRTTDTQYF TGTGCCAGCAGCGTAGCACCGGGGAGGACCACAGATACGCAGTATTTT
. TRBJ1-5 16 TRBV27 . CASSFVGAAGNQPQHF TGTGCCAGCAGTTTCGTAGGAGCCGCGGGCAATCAGCCCCAGCATTTT
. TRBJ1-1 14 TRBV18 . CASSPPSVNTEAFF TGTGCCAGCTCACCACCCTCCGTGAACACTGAAGCTTTCTTT
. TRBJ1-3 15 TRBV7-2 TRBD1 CASSTGTGSGNTIYF TGTGCCAGCAGTACAGGGACAGGGAGTGGAAACACCATATATTTT
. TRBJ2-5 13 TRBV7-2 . CASSLGLRETQYF TGTGCCAGCAGCTTAGGCCTGAGGGAGACCCAGTACTTC
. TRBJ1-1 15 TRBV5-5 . CASSVTGLRNTEAFF TGTGCCAGCAGCGTAACGGGACTCAGGAACACTGAAGCTTTCTTT
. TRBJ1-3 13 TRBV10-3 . CAISEEVRNTIYF TGTGCCATCAGTGAAGAGGTTAGAAACACCATATATTTT
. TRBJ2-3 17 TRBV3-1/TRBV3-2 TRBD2 CASSQMYTGGWTDTQYF TGTGCCAGCAGCCAAATGTATACGGGGGGGTGGACAGATACGCAGTATTTT
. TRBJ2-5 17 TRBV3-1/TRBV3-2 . CASSQDPPRGFKETQYF TGTGCCAGCAGCCAAGACCCCCCCCGAGGCTTTAAAGAGACCCAGTACTTC
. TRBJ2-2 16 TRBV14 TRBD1 CASSPRDRGDTGELFF TGTGCCAGCAGCCCCCGGGACAGGGGAGACACCGGGGAGCTGTTTTTT
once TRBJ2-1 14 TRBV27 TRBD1 CASSFGRGLNEQFF TGTGCCAGCAGTTTTGGCAGGGGGCTTAATGAGCAGTTCTTC